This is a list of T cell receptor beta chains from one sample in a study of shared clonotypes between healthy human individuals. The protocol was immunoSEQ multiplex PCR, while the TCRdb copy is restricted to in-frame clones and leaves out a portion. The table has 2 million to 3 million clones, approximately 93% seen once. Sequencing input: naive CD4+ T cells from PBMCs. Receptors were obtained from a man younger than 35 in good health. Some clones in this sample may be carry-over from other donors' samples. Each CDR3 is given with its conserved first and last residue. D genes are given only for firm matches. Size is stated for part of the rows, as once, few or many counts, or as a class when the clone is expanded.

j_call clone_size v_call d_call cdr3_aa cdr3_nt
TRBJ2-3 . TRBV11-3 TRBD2 CASSLGGSQTDTQYF TGTGCCAGCAGCTTAGGCGGGAGTCAAACAGATACGCAGTATTTT
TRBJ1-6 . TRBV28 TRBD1 CASSSTGDNSPLHF TGTGCCAGCAGTTCGACAGGGGACAATTCACCCCTCCACTTT
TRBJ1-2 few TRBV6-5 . CASSYSGNGYTF TGTGCCAGCAGTTACTCAGGGAATGGCTACACCTTC
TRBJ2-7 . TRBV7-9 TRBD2 CASSYGGNSYEQYF TGTGCCAGCAGCTACGGGGGGAACTCCTACGAGCAGTACTTC
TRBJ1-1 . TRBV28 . CASSSAGTNTEAFF TGTGCCAGCAGTTCTGCAGGAACGAACACTGAAGCTTTCTTT
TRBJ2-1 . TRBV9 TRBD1 CASSSGTGFNEQFF TGTGCCAGCAGCTCCGGGACAGGGTTCAATGAGCAGTTCTTC
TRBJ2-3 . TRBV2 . CASRVRQGSDTQYF TGTGCCAGCAGGGTTCGGCAGGGTTCAGATACGCAGTATTTT
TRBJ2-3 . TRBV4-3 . CASSQRPGYDTQYF TGCGCCAGCAGCCAACGCCCGGGGTACGATACGCAGTATTTT
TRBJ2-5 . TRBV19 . CASSIAGGKETQYF TGTGCCAGTAGTATAGCTGGCGGGAAAGAGACCCAGTACTTC
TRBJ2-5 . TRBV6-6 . CASSYGRETQYF TGTGCCAGCAGTTACGGTCGGGAGACCCAGTACTTC
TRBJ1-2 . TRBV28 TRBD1 CASSLLTGNYGYTF TGTGCCAGCAGTCTACTGACAGGGAACTATGGCTACACCTTC
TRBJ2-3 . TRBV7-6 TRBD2 CASSLLAGAPTDTQYF TGTGCCAGCAGCTTGCTGGCGGGAGCCCCCACAGATACGCAGTATTTT
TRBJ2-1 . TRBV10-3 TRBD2 CATKFSGSSYNEQFF TGTGCCACCAAATTTAGCGGGAGCTCCTACAATGAGCAGTTCTTC
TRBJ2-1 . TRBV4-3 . CASSQGWVDRNYYNEQFF TGCGCCAGCAGCCAAGGATGGGTCGACAGGAACTACTACAATGAGCAGTTCTTC
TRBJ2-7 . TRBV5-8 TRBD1 CASSQDGTGYYEQYF TGTGCCAGCAGCCAGGACGGGACAGGATACTACGAGCAGTACTTC
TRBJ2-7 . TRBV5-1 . CASSSRTASYEQYF TGCGCCAGCAGCTCACGGACAGCATCCTACGAGCAGTACTTC
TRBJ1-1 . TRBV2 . CASKGETRGAFF TGTGCCAGCAAAGGGGAAACGAGGGGGGCTTTCTTT
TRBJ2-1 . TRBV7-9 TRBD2 CASSLALAENEQFF TGTGCCAGCAGCTTAGCGCTAGCGGAGAATGAGCAGTTCTTC
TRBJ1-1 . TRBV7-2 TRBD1 CASSSTGRDTEAFF TGTGCCAGCAGCTCGACAGGGAGGGACACTGAAGCTTTCTTT
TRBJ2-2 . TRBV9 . CASSVFSQVSGELFF TGTGCCAGCAGCGTATTCAGCCAAGTCAGCGGGGAGCTGTTTTTT
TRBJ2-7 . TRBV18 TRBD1 CASSRGDRGTYEQYF TGTGCCAGCTCACGAGGGGACAGGGGAACCTACGAGCAGTACTTC
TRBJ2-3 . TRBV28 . CASSLQNTDTQYF TGTGCCAGCAGTTTACAAAATACAGATACGCAGTATTTT
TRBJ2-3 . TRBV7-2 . CASSFAGPRTDTQYF TGTGCCAGCAGCTTTGCGGGGCCTCGCACAGATACGCAGTATTTT
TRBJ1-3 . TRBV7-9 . CASSLGRTGNTIYF TGTGCCAGCAGCTTAGGTCGGACGGGAAACACCATATATTTT
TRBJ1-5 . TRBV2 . CASTLRTDNQPQHF TGTGCCAGTACTTTGAGGACAGACAATCAGCCCCAGCATTTT
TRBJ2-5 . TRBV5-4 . CASSGRSPEGETQYF TGTGCCAGCAGCGGACGGTCGCCTGAGGGGGAGACCCAGTACTTC
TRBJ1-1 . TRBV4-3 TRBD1 CASSQPDRVAEAFF TGCGCCAGCAGCCAACCAGACAGGGTGGCTGAAGCTTTCTTT
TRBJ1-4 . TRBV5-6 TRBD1 CASSPLQGEKLFF TGTGCCAGCAGCCCCTTACAGGGGGAAAAACTGTTTTTT
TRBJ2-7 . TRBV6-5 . CASRNPGSYEQYF TGTGCCAGCAGAAACCCAGGCTCCTACGAGCAGTACTTC
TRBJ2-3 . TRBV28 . CATYVHRTDTQYF TGTGCCACCTACGTGCATCGCACAGATACGCAGTATTTT
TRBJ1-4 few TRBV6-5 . CASSYPRGEKLFF TGTGCCAGCAGTTACCCTAGAGGAGAGAAACTGTTTTTT
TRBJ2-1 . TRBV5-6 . CASSYGPVVYNEQFF TGTGCCAGCAGCTACGGGCCTGTAGTCTACAATGAGCAGTTCTTC
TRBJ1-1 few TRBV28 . CASSWRWNTEAFF TGTGCCAGCAGTTGGCGATGGAACACTGAAGCTTTCTTT
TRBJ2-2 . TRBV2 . CASSELRGGGELFF TGTGCCAGCAGTGAACTGAGGGGAGGCGGGGAGCTGTTTTTT
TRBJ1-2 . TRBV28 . CASSDQGVGYTF TGTGCCAGCAGCGACCAGGGTGTGGGCTACACCTTC
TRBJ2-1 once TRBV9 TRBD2 CASSAPVWAGGSYNEQFF TGTGCCAGCAGCGCCCCAGTTTGGGCGGGAGGCTCCTACAATGAGCAGTTCTTC
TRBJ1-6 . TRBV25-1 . CATKNQGLDSPLHF TGTGCCACCAAAAACCAGGGGCTGGATTCACCCCTCCACTTT
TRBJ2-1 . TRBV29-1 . CSVSRIPSSYNEQFF TGCAGCGTTTCCAGGATTCCTAGCTCCTACAATGAGCAGTTCTTC
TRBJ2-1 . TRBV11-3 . CASSPLDSAPKWQFF TGTGCCAGCAGCCCGCTCGACAGTGCCCCCAAATGGCAGTTCTTC
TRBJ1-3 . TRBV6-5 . CASSLVTGSGNTIYF TGTGCCAGCAGTTTAGTTACGGGGTCTGGAAACACCATATATTTT
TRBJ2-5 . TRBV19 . CASSSYPPGVGSGQETQYF TGTGCCAGTAGTAGTTACCCCCCAGGGGTCGGGAGTGGTCAAGAGACCCAGTACTTC
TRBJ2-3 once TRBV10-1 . CASTSRGRAASTDTQYF TGCGCCAGCACCTCACGTGGAAGGGCGGCTAGCACAGATACGCAGTATTTT
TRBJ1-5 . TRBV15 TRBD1 CATSIRQGALPQHF TGTGCCACCAGTATAAGACAGGGGGCACTGCCCCAGCATTTT
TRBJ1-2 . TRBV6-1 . CASSEVLWFSGYTF TGTGCCAGCAGTGAAGTTTTGTGGTTCAGCGGCTACACCTTC
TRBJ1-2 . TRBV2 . CASSEGAIAARVDYTF TGTGCCAGCAGTGAGGGAGCCATCGCCGCACGAGTTGACTACACCTTC
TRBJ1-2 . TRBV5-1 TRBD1 CASSLASGTAYGYTF TGCGCCAGCAGCTTGGCCTCCGGGACAGCCTATGGCTACACCTTC
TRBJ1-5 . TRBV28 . CASSLGYQPQHF TGTGCCAGCAGCTTGGGATATCAGCCCCAGCATTTT
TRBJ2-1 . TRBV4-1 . CASSLTWGKNRGSNEQFF TGCGCCAGCAGCCTAACTTGGGGTAAGAACCGGGGATCCAATGAGCAGTTCTTC
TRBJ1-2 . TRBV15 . CATSRGPWEGYTF TGTGCCACCAGCAGAGGGCCTTGGGAAGGCTACACCTTC
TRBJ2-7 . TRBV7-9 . CASSENIPGEQYF TGTGCCAGCAGCGAAAACATTCCCGGGGAGCAGTACTTC